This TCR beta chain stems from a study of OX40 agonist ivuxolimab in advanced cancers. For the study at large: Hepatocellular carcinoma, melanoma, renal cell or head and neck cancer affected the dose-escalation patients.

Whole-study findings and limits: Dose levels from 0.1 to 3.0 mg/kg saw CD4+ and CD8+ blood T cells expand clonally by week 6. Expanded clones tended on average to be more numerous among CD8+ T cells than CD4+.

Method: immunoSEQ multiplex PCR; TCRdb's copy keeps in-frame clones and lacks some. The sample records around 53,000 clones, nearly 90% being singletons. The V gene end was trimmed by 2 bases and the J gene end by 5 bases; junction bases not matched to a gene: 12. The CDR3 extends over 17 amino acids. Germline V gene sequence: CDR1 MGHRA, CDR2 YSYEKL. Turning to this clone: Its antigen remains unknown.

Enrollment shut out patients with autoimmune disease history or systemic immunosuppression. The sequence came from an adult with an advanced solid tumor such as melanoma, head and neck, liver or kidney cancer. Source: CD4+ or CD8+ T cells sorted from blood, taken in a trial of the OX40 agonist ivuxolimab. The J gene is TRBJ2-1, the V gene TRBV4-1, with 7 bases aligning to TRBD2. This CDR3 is CASSQPIGRELNNEQFF. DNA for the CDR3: TGCGCCAGCAGCCAACCTATCGGGCGGGAGCTAAACAATGAGCAGTTCTTC.